Reported below is one T cell receptor (beta chain). As yet, its antigen is unknown. The sample is drawn from a study of T-cell reconstitution after alpha-beta-depleted transplantation in children. The study's findings and limits: Surviving thymic progenitors and recipient T cells were the source of high TCRbeta diversity at day 60 in some patients.

The authors prepared the TCRbeta library with unique molecular identifiers. TCRdb called the PCR reads again in MiXCR, with one record for every CDR3 protein. The top ten clones hold 25% to 35% of a sample with approximately 430,000 distinct CDR3 sequences, roughly 16% of them seen once. The V and J ends lost 0 bases and 5 bases respectively, with 13 bases between them. The CDR3 consists of 16 residues. CDR1 is SGHAT and CDR2 is FQNNGV in the germline V gene. V gene TRBV11-2 combines with J gene TRBJ1-4, with D tentatively TRBD1 (5 bases). The TCR was taken from a boy under two years old who had a stem cell transplant for Wiskott-Aldrich syndrome, so the T cells may come from the graft donor. This material consisted of PBMCs, mostly from graft donor cells, taken 360 days after TCRalphabeta/CD19-depleted stem cell transplant. The CDR3 coding sequence is TGTGCCAGCAGCTTAGATCCCGCCAGGGCCAATGAAAAACTGTTTTTT. It codes for CASSLDPARANEKLFF.